What follows are 26 T cell receptor beta chains derived from one specimen sequenced in a study of technical replicates of blood from a few donors. The assay was immunoSEQ multiplex PCR, and TCRdb's table has in-frame clones only and misses some. The table records some 70,000 clones, more than 75% of them present only once. The sequenced sample consisted of PBMCs. These receptors originate from a human donor in good health. Some clones in this sample may be carry-over from other donors' samples.

This chain joins TRBV7-6 and TRBJ2-1; 12 bases align to TRBD2. The V gene's germline CDR1 is SGHVS and CDR2 FNYEAQ. V lost 8 bases to trimming and J lost 0 bases; unmatched junction nucleotides: 8. The CDR3 loop spans 17 amino acids. This CDR3 reads CASSLAGGLRSYNEQFF. CDR3 coding DNA: TGTGCCAGCTCCCTAGCGGGAGGGCTCCGCTCCTACAATGAGCAGTTCTTC.

The V and J genes are TRBV15 and TRBJ2-3; tentative D call: TRBD2 (6 bases). With 0 bases removed from V and 0 bases from J, the gap between germline ends came to 13 bases. CDR3 length: 17 amino acids. Germline CDR1 reads LNHNV; CDR2 reads YYDKDF (reference sequence). CDR3 sequence (DNA): TGTGCCACCAGCAGAGAAGGTGGCGGGGCTAGCACAGATACGCAGTATTTT. This codes for CATSREGGGASTDTQYF.

This clone occurred once. The same CDR3 can be traced to other DNA sequences in this sample. The V call is TRBV5-1, the J call TRBJ2-1; weak D call: TRBD1 (7 bases). Trimming pared 1 base from V and 4 bases from J, leaving 9 bases between. This CDR3 is 14 amino acids long. Looked up from germline, CDR1 is SGHRS and CDR2 is YFSETQ. For the CDR3, the DNA is TGCGCCAGCAGCTTGTCAGGGGGGTACAATGAGCAGTTCTTC. Residues: CASSLSGGYNEQFF. Full variable domain (missing parts from reference TRBV5-1 and TRBJ2-1): KAGVTQTPRYLIKTRGQQVTLSCSPISGHRSVSWYQQTPGQGLQFLFEYFSETQRNKGNFPGRFSGRQFSNSRSEMNVSTLELGDSALYLCASSLSGGYNEQFFGPGTRLTVL.

The J gene is TRBJ2-7, the V gene TRBV2, with D tentatively TRBD2 (6 bases). This CDR3 is 12 amino acids long. V was pared by 8 bases and J by 6 bases, with 14 bases between. In germline, CDR1 is SNHLY, CDR2 FYNNEI. CDR3 bases: TGTGCCAGCCTCGGGACTCAGGGCGAGCAGTACTTC. Translation: CASLGTQGEQYF.

V is TRBV4-1 and J is TRBJ2-2, with D perhaps matching TRBD2 (6 bases). The CDR3 has 17 residues. Germline V gene data show CDR1 as MGHRA and CDR2 as YSYEKL. With 8 bases removed from V and 4 bases from J, the gap between germline ends came to 23 bases. For the CDR3, the DNA is TGCGCCAGCCGAACTAGCTTGGTTCGGGATTCCACCGGGGAGCTGTTTTTT. It codes for CASRTSLVRDSTGELFF.

This chain joins TRBV5-1 and TRBJ2-3, with D maybe TRBD1 (5 bases). CDR1 and CDR2 from the germline V gene are SGHRS and YFSETQ. The CDR3 extends over 14 amino acids. V lost 1 base, J lost 3 bases, and 9 bases lay in between. This chain's CDR3 is CASSLSDSTDTQYF. CDR3 sequence (DNA): TGCGCCAGCAGCTTGTCCGACAGTACAGATACGCAGTATTTT.

The chain is built from TRBV5-1 and TRBJ1-2; D not resolved. Germline CDR1 SGHRS, CDR2 YFSETQ. The CDR3 is made up of 14 amino acids. Trimming shortened V by 0 bases and J by 0 bases, and 6 bases separated the two germline ends. The CDR3 sequence is CASSLEGANYGYTF. The CDR3 region has the DNA TGCGCCAGCAGCTTGGAAGGAGCTAACTATGGCTACACCTTC.

V is TRBV19 and J is TRBJ2-5; TRBD1 matches at 8 bases. The CDR3 runs to 15 residues. Trimming removed 5 bases from V and 3 bases from J; junction bases left unmatched: 8. Germline loops: CDR1 LNHDA, CDR2 SQIVND (reference sequence). As DNA, the CDR3 is TGTGCCAGTAGTGACCGGGACAGGCGTGAAGAGACCCAGTACTTC. Translated, it gives CASSDRDRREETQYF.

This clone was seen a few times. The chain joins TRBV6-6 to TRBJ1-2, with 9 bases aligning to TRBD1. Germline CDR1 reads MNHNY; CDR2 reads SVGAGI (reference sequence). The CDR3 has 13 amino acids. The junction had 4 bases not matched to a gene; V was cut back by 6 bases and J by 5 bases. The CDR3 loop is CASSGGQGYGYTF. In DNA form, the CDR3 reads TGTGCCAGCAGCGGAGGACAGGGGTATGGCTACACCTTC.

The chain combines TRBV18 with TRBJ2-7, with TRBD1 identical over 7 bases. This CDR3 contains 13 residues. Germline V gene sequence: CDR1 KGHSH, CDR2 LQKENI. The ends lost 1 base at V and 6 bases at J; junction bases unmatched: 3. The CDR3 DNA sequence: TGTGCCAGCTCACCACAGGGACAGTCCGAGCAGTACTTC. It yields the protein CASSPQGQSEQYF.

This chain joins TRBV19 and TRBJ1-4; 7 bases line up with TRBD1. Germline CDR1 is LNHDA and CDR2 is SQIVND (reference sequence). After removal of 4 bases from V and 0 bases from J, the junction contained 2 bases not matched to a gene. The CDR3 contains 15 residues. This chain's CDR3 is CASSSDRATNEKLFF. DNA of the CDR3: TGTGCCAGTAGTAGCGACAGGGCAACTAATGAAAAACTGTTTTTT. Full variable domain (outside the CDR3, taken from reference TRBV19 and TRBJ1-4): DGGITQSPKYLFRKEGQNVTLSCEQNLNHDAMYWYRQDPGQGLRLIYYSQIVNDFQKGDIAEGYSVSREKKESFPLTVTSAQKNPTAFYLCASSSDRATNEKLFFGSGTQLSVL.

This chain links TRBV5-8 with TRBJ1-2; D perhaps matches TRBD1 (6 bases). Trimming pared 1 base from V and 4 bases from J, leaving 8 bases between. The germline V gene encodes CDR1 SGHTS and CDR2 YDEGEE. The CDR3 has 13 amino acids. DNA for the CDR3: TGTGCCAGCAGCTTGCGAGGGGGCTATGGCTACACCTTC. Its protein is CASSLRGGYGYTF.

The genes are TRBV5-4 and TRBJ2-7, with 8 bases that match TRBD2. V lost 3 bases to trimming and J lost 5 bases; unmatched junction nucleotides: 7. Germline loops: CDR1 SGHNT, CDR2 YYREEE (reference sequence). The CDR3 loop spans 14 amino acids. The CDR3: CASSSGGGPHEQYF. The CDR3 region has the DNA TGTGCCAGCAGCTCCGGGGGGGGGCCCCACGAGCAGTACTTC. Complete variable domain (other parts from reference TRBV5-4 and TRBJ2-7): ETGVTQSPTHLIKTRGQQVTLRCSSQSGHNTVSWYQQALGQGPQFIFQYYREEENGRGNFPPRFSGLQFPNYSSELNVNALELDDSALYLCASSSGGGPHEQYFGPGTRLTVT.

The chain recombines TRBV11-2 with TRBJ1-2, with a tentative D call TRBD1 (5 bases). Germline V gene data show CDR1 as SGHAT and CDR2 as FQNNGV. The CDR3 has 15 residues. Trimming pared 0 bases from V and 8 bases from J, leaving 16 bases between. For the CDR3, the DNA is TGTGCCAGCAGCTTAGAAGGGGCGTTCTGGCAGGGCTACACCTTC. It specifies CASSLEGAFWQGYTF.

The chain employs TRBV27 and TRBJ1-2; the match to TRBD1 covers 8 bases. V shed 5 bases, J shed 2 bases, and the junction held 7 bases outside the gene matches. CDR3 length equals 15 residues. CDR1 and CDR2 from the germline V gene are MNHEY and SMNVEV (reference sequence). The CDR3 sequence: CASSVSTGANYGYTF. The CDR3 coding sequence is TGTGCCAGCAGTGTCTCGACAGGGGCCAACTATGGCTACACCTTC.

V is TRBV5-6 and J is TRBJ2-7, with D possibly TRBD1 on 5 matching bases. Germline CDR1 is SGHDT and CDR2 is YYEEEE. Trimming left V 0 bases short and J 5 bases short, with 18 bases between. CDR3 size: 16 residues. In DNA form, the CDR3 reads TGTGCCAGCAGCTTGGTTTGGGGCAGGGAAGGCCACGAGCAGTACTTC. It is translated as CASSLVWGREGHEQYF.

This chain connects TRBV6-1 to TRBJ1-2; 9 bases agree with TRBD1. After removal of 2 bases from V and 4 bases from J, the junction contained 5 bases not matched to a gene. Germline CDR1 is MNHNS and CDR2 is SASEGT. There are 15 residues in the CDR3. The DNA of the CDR3 is TGTGCCAGCAGTGAAAACAGGGGGCAGGCCTATGGCTACACCTTC. Amino acid sequence: CASSENRGQAYGYTF.

V gene TRBV15 combines with J gene TRBJ2-7; 9 bases are shared with TRBD1. CDR3 length: 14 amino acids. The trim removed 2 bases at V and 3 bases at J, leaving 2 bases unmatched. Germline CDR1 and CDR2: LNHNV and YYDKDF (reference sequence). The CDR3 DNA follows: TGTGCCACCAGCAGAACGGACAGGGGCTACGAGCAGTACTTC. The encoded protein is CATSRTDRGYEQYF. The variable domain in full, with the rest retrieved from reference TRBV15 and TRBJ2-7, is DAMVIQNPRYQVTQFGKPVTLSCSQTLNHNVMYWYQQKSSQAPKLLFHYYDKDFNNEADTPDNFQSRRPNTSFCFLDIRSPGLGDTAMYLCATSRTDRGYEQYFGPGTRLTVT.

V is TRBV5-1 and J is TRBJ2-5; 11 bases match TRBD1. The CDR3 contains 17 residues. Germline CDR1 reads SGHRS; CDR2 reads YFSETQ. Trimming at V came to 0 bases and at J to 5 bases, leaving 9 bases not matched to a gene. The CDR3 nucleotides read TGCGCCAGCAGCTTGGCCGGGACAGGGGGAATTGTCGAGACCCAGTACTTC. Encoded protein: CASSLAGTGGIVETQYF.

V gene TRBV5-4 combines with J gene TRBJ1-1, with 9 bases fitting TRBD1. The CDR3 extends over 14 amino acids. The trim removed 4 bases at V and 5 bases at J, leaving 6 bases unmatched. Germline V gives CDR1 SGHNT, CDR2 YYREEE (reference sequence). The CDR3 sequence is CASSKQGARTEAFF. For the CDR3, the DNA is TGTGCCAGCAGCAAACAGGGGGCAAGGACTGAAGCTTTCTTT.

V gene TRBV5-4 combines with J gene TRBJ2-4; the D gene is possibly TRBD1 (6 bases). This CDR3 is built from 17 residues. CDR1 is SGHNT, CDR2 YYREEE, per germline (reference sequence). V lost 7 bases and J lost 0, with 20 bases in between. The CDR3 nucleotides are TGTGCCAGCCAGGACAGCGAAAACCCCCTAGCCAAAAACATTCAGTACTTC. Encoded protein: CASQDSENPLAKNIQYF.

The chain joins TRBV7-2 to TRBJ2-7, with 8 bases identical to TRBD1. The V gene end was trimmed by 5 bases and the J gene end by 6 bases; junction bases not matched to a gene: 9. The germline V gene encodes CDR1 SGHTA and CDR2 FQGNSA. The CDR3 runs to 14 residues. CDR3 protein: CASSGQGRRSEQYF. Here the CDR3 DNA reads TGTGCCAGCAGCGGACAGGGCCGGCGTTCCGAGCAGTACTTC.

The chain is built from TRBV5-3 and TRBJ1-5; D gene ambiguous. TRBV5-3 is identified as an open reading frame with a role that is uncertain. CDR3 length equals 15 residues. The germline V and J ends were trimmed by 4 bases and 0 bases, with 11 bases remaining between them. The DNA for the CDR3 is TGTGCCAGAAGCCCGATAGAGAATAGCAATCAGCCCCAGCATTTT. Translation: CARSPIENSNQPQHF.

This chain links TRBV7-8 with TRBJ1-5; D is possibly TRBD1 (5 bases). CDR1 is SGHVS and CDR2 is FQNEAQ in the germline V gene. Trimming took 5 bases from V and 7 from J, leaving 15 bases between them. The CDR3 covers 14 residues. DNA for the CDR3: TGTGCCAGCAGCCCAGGCCTGCGGGACCAGCCCCAGCATTTT. Protein sequence: CASSPGLRDQPQHF.

V gene TRBV28 combines with J gene TRBJ1-2; 7 nucleotides line up with TRBD1. Germline V gene lookup returns CDR1 MDHEN and CDR2 SYDVKM. V shed 5 bases and J 7 bases; nucleotides not matched to a gene: 10. The CDR3 consists of 14 residues. The CDR3 here is CASSQRPTGVGYTF. DNA of the CDR3: TGTGCCAGCAGTCAACGACCAACAGGGGTTGGCTACACCTTC.

This chain joins TRBV15 and TRBJ2-1; TRBD2 agrees at 14 bases. The CDR3 runs 16 residues. The V segment lost 4 bases and the J segment 8 bases; nucleotides outside the gene matches: 7. The germline V gene has CDR1 LNHNV and CDR2 YYDKDF (reference sequence). The CDR3 loop reads CATSIGTSGRGDEQFF. DNA of the CDR3: TGTGCCACCAGCATCGGGACTAGCGGGAGAGGGGATGAGCAGTTCTTC.